This T cell receptor beta chain was found in a study of blood T cell repertoires in COVID-19. Study information: Samples representing acute and convalescent COVID-19 were sourced from the United States, Italy and Spain. PBMCs, B-cell-depleted T cells, or T cells were the source of the cDNA or gDNA that made up the material.

Authors' processing steps: Using reference gene primer amplification, nucleated cell counts were estimated. Sequencing was performed with immunoSEQ multiplex PCR; in TCRdb, only in-frame clones are kept and a portion is missing. V, J and clone size are taken as reported in that table, and D and trimming were inferred from the DNA itself. The table has about 270,000 clones, around four fifths seen once. This CDR3 comprises 17 residues. From germline, CDR1 is SGHTA and CDR2 FQGNSA. The V and J ends lost 1 base and 5 bases, in that order; junction bases with no gene match: 3. Sample: peripheral blood. The TCR originated in a woman in her forties or fifties with active or convalescent COVID-19. The chain couples TRBV7-2 to TRBJ2-1, with TRBD2 matching over 15 bases. The CDR3 DNA sequence: TGTGCCAGCAGCTTAGGGGGGACTAGCGGGAGGAACAATGAGCAGTTCTTC. Encoded protein: CASSLGGTSGRNNEQFF.